The clone carrying this T cell receptor beta chain was counted many times. The CDR3 consists of 16 residues. Trimming stripped 1 base from V and 5 bases from J, with 17 bases between. The V gene's germline CDR1 is MGHRA and CDR2 YSYEKL. The library labeled individual cDNA molecules by adding unique molecular identifiers to them. Original data processing: Between about 20,000 and 690,600 TCRs appeared in each sample, and the median stood at 95,638. TCRdb called the reads again in MiXCR, with one record for every CDR3 protein. The V and J calls were determined by TCRdb, not by the authors. The sample yields around 120,000 distinct CDR3 sequences, 8% to 9.5% seen once. These data come from a study of human T cells and chemical hapten exposure. Unfractionated whole blood was the source from which total RNA was extracted.

The sequence was collected from a human donor in good health. Some clones in this sample may be carry-over from other donors' samples. The sequencing input was whole blood. The gene calls are TRBV4-1 and TRBJ2-5; the D gene is possibly TRBD2 (6 bases). CDR3 amino acids: CASSQVGGSPYETQYF. In nucleotides, the CDR3 is TGCGCCAGCAGCCAAGTTGGGGGGAGTCCATACGAGACCCAGTACTTC.